Below, 18 T cell receptor beta chains from the same sample are listed, as sequenced in a study of T cell changes during pregnancy in multiple sclerosis. Profiling relied on immunoSEQ multiplex PCR, and the TCRdb table lists in-frame clones only, not all of them. The table includes under 45,000 clones, over 75% detected once. The sample in question was CD8+ T cells from peripheral blood mononuclear cells, obtained in the first trimester of pregnancy. The source is a female donor with multiple sclerosis, enrolled in a pregnancy study.

The V and J genes are TRBV4-3 and TRBJ2-3, with 9 bases lining up with TRBD2. V shed 1 base, J shed 0 bases, and the junction held 11 bases outside the gene matches. The CDR3 runs 19 residues. Germline V gives CDR1 LGHNA, CDR2 YSLEER. The chain's CDR3 is CASSQVWAGGITSTDTQYF. The CDR3 nucleotides are TGCGCCAGCAGCCAAGTCTGGGCGGGGGGGATAACTAGCACAGATACGCAGTATTTT.

The rearrangement joins TRBV27 to TRBJ1-1; D perhaps matches TRBD1 (5 bases). V lost 6 bases, J lost 1 base, and 12 bases lay in between. Germline V CDR1 and CDR2: MNHEY, SMNVEV (reference sequence). This CDR3 spans 14 amino acids. In DNA form, the CDR3 reads TGTGCCAGCAGCCCGGAGGGACCGAACACTGAAGCTTTCTTT. This codes for CASSPEGPNTEAFF.

The chain combines TRBV5-6 with TRBJ1-2; D gene unclear. This CDR3 has 13 amino acids. V was pared by 3 bases and J by 2 bases, with 8 bases between. Germline CDR1 reads SGHDT; CDR2 reads YYEEEE. CDR3 DNA: TGTGCCAGCAGCTCTCCCAGGAACTATGGCTACACCTTC. It specifies CASSSPRNYGYTF.

The chain has TRBV19 and TRBJ1-5, with 8 bases fitting TRBD1. The germline gives CDR1 LNHDA, CDR2 SQIVND (reference sequence). J gave up 0 bases and V 7 bases, and 8 bases lay outside the gene matches. The CDR3 is 16 residues long. This CDR3 is CASTPLRGPSNQPQHF. The CDR3 coding sequence is TGTGCCAGTACCCCACTCAGGGGGCCTAGCAATCAGCCCCAGCATTTT.

A single count supports this clone. The rearrangement joins TRBV9 to TRBJ2-5, with D hard to call. Germline lookup yields CDR1 SGDLS and CDR2 YYNGEE. V lost 1 base and J 5 bases, leaving 12 bases between the germline ends. This CDR3 spans 14 amino acids. This CDR3 is CASSVSLTGETQYF. The CDR3, as DNA: TGTGCCAGCAGCGTAAGTCTTACCGGGGAGACCCAGTACTTC.

The chain has TRBV19 and TRBJ2-1, with a weak D call TRBD1 (6 bases). The V end lost 10 bases, the J end lost 2 bases, and 12 bases lay between the germline ends. CDR3 size: 13 residues. The germline V gene has CDR1 LNHDA and CDR2 SQIVND (reference sequence). The CDR3 DNA is TGTGCCACCGCCGGGACAACCTACAATGAGCAGTTCTTC. This codes for CATAGTTYNEQFF.

The chain combines TRBV6-5 with TRBJ2-7; D is unresolved. In germline, CDR1 is MNHEY, CDR2 SVGAGI. V lost 6 bases and J lost 5, with 14 bases in between. This CDR3 has 13 residues. In DNA form, the CDR3 reads TGTGCCAGCAGCACCGTAAGTGGCAACGAGCAGTACTTC. Protein: CASSTVSGNEQYF.

The chain uses TRBV2 and TRBJ1-2, with a possible D match to TRBD1 (6 bases). The V and J ends lost 8 bases and 6 bases respectively, with 13 bases between them. Germline values: CDR1 SNHLY, CDR2 FYNNEI. There are 12 residues in the CDR3. CDR3: CASYSGANGYTF. In nucleotides, the CDR3 is TGTGCCAGCTACTCAGGGGCTAATGGCTACACCTTC.

The chain is built from TRBV30 and TRBJ2-3; 10 positions match TRBD2. V lost 7 bases, J lost 3 bases, and 10 bases stayed unmatched. This CDR3 is built from 15 residues. Germline CDR1 and CDR2: GTSNPN and SVGIG (reference sequence). The CDR3 DNA follows: TGTGCCTCCTTAGGGGAGCGGGGGGGTACAGATACGCAGTATTTT. It translates to CASLGERGGTDTQYF.

The chain links TRBV7-9 to TRBJ1-5; D unresolved. The CDR3 consists of 15 residues. CDR1 and CDR2 (germline): SEHNR, FQNEAQ (reference sequence). The V gene lost 5 bases and the J gene lost 0 bases, with 11 bases spanning the gap. This chain's CDR3 is CASSPLGASNQPQHF. The CDR3 DNA is TGTGCCAGCAGCCCCCTGGGCGCTAGCAATCAGCCCCAGCATTTT. The entire variable domain, with the rest obtained from reference TRBV7-9 and TRBJ1-5, is as follows: DTGVSQNPRHKITKRGQNVTFRCDPISEHNRLYWYRQTLGQGPEFLTYFQNEAQLEKSRLLSDRFSAERPKGSFSTLEIQRTEQGDSAMYLCASSPLGASNQPQHFGDGTRLSIL.

J is TRBJ1-6 and V is TRBV19, with no clear D. V was cut by 7 bases and J by 8 bases, with 15 bases left in between. In germline, CDR1 is LNHDA, CDR2 SQIVND (reference sequence). The CDR3 length is 14 residues. CDR3 sequence reads: CASIGTRRDSPLHF. In nucleotides, the CDR3 is TGTGCCAGTATTGGAACGCGGCGGGATTCACCCCTCCACTTT.

The CDR3 region is CASSSRGRGTEAFF. The CDR3 coding sequence is TGTGCCAGCAGCTCCAGGGGGCGCGGCACTGAAGCTTTCTTT. The rearrangement joins TRBV13 to TRBJ1-1, with 8 nucleotides matching TRBD1. Trimming cost V 4 bases and J 4 bases; bases outside gene matches: 5. The CDR3 length is 14 residues. CDR1 is PRHDT and CDR2 is FYEKMQ in the germline V gene (reference sequence). The complete variable domain, with remaining parts taken from reference TRBV13 and TRBJ1-1, reads AAGVIQSPRHLIKEKRETATLKCYPIPRHDTVYWYQQGPGQDPQFLISFYEKMQSDKGSIPDRFSAQQFSDYHSELNMSSLELGDSALYFCASSSRGRGTEAFFGQGTRLTVV.

This clone was seen at least ten times. V usage is TRBV5-5 and J usage is TRBJ1-3; TRBD1 matches at 7 bases. Germline trimming cut 1 base from V and 0 bases from J; bases unmatched to any gene: 4. CDR1 is SGHKS and CDR2 is YYEKEE in the germline V gene (reference sequence). The CDR3 loop spans 16 amino acids. Written as DNA, the CDR3 is TGTGCCAGCAGCTTGCCGGGACAGACCTCTGGAAACACCATATATTTT. It codes for CASSLPGQTSGNTIYF.

J is TRBJ2-7 and V is TRBV14; perhaps TRBD1 as D (5 bases). Trimming removed 1 base at V and 2 bases at J, with 12 bases between. CDR1 and CDR2 (germline): SGHDN, FVKESK. This CDR3 region has 15 residues. The CDR3 is CASSQGTSTAYEQYF. CDR3 bases: TGTGCCAGCAGCCAAGGGACGTCGACAGCCTACGAGCAGTACTTC. The whole variable domain, filled in from reference TRBV14 and TRBJ2-7, reads EAGVTQFPSHSVIEKGQTVTLRCDPISGHDNLYWYRRVMGKEIKFLLHFVKESKQDESGMPNNRFLAERTGGTYSTLKVQPAELEDSGVYFCASSQGTSTAYEQYFGPGTRLTVT.

This clone was recorded a few times. The V gene is TRBV4-3, the J gene TRBJ2-3; 9 bases align to TRBD2. The CDR3 loop spans 17 amino acids. Losses at the gene ends were 1 base for V and 2 bases for J; bases not matched to a gene: 7. Germline CDR1 LGHNA, CDR2 YSLEER. CDR3 bases: TGCGCCAGCAGCCAAGGCCGGCGGGGGGGTCTCACAGATACGCAGTATTTT. This sequence encodes CASSQGRRGGLTDTQYF.

The chain is built from TRBV6-1 and TRBJ2-7; 7 bases align to TRBD1. Germline-derived CDR1 and CDR2 are MNHNS and SASEGT. The CDR3 consists of 15 residues. Trimming removed 1 base from V and 6 bases from J; junction bases left unmatched: 9. DNA for the CDR3: TGTGCCAGCAGTGAAGAAAGACAGGGATCAGGCGAGCAGTACTTC. Its protein is CASSEERQGSGEQYF.

The rearrangement joins TRBV19 to TRBJ2-1, with unresolved D. This CDR3 spans 15 amino acids. The germline V and J ends were trimmed by 3 bases and 2 bases, with 11 bases remaining between them. Germline V gene sequence: CDR1 LNHDA, CDR2 SQIVND (reference sequence). In DNA form, the CDR3 reads TGTGCCAGTAGTATCGTGATAGCTCCCTACAATGAGCAGTTCTTC. The encoded protein is CASSIVIAPYNEQFF. The complete variable domain, with remaining parts taken from reference TRBV19 and TRBJ2-1, reads DGGITQSPKYLFRKEGQNVTLSCEQNLNHDAMYWYRQDPGQGLRLIYYSQIVNDFQKGDIAEGYSVSREKKESFPLTVTSAQKNPTAFYLCASSIVIAPYNEQFFGPGTRLTVL.

This rearrangement joins TRBV6-5 to TRBJ2-2, with a possible D match to TRBD1 (6 bases). Germline CDR1 is MNHEY and CDR2 is SVGAGI. This CDR3 has 15 residues. Trimming took 0 bases from V and 7 from J, leaving 12 bases between them. The CDR3 DNA reads TGTGCCAGCAGTTACTCGATGGGGGCGGGCGGGGAGCTGTTTTTT. Its translation: CASSYSMGAGGELFF.